Listed below are T cell receptor beta chains from one sample, sequenced in a study of blood T cell repertoires in COVID-19. TCRdb keeps only in-frame clones here, not all; method: immunoSEQ multiplex PCR. Here the sample spans approximately 290,000 clones, about 89% being singletons. The sequenced sample consisted of peripheral blood. These receptors came from a man younger than 45 with acute or convalescent COVID-19. Both conserved end residues are part of each CDR3. D genes are given only for firm matches. Only some rows state a clone size, as once, few, many or a class for expanded clones.

>-|14|TRBV18|TRBJ1-6|once
CASSLTDGNSPLHF
>-|15|TRBV4-2|TRBJ2-2|-
CASSQERSETGELFF
>-|15|TRBV28|TRBJ1-6|-
CASTTSGVSFWTLHF
>-|19|TRBV4-1|TRBJ1-4|-
CASSQGSGQGNRWSEKLFF
>TRBD1|14|TRBV28|TRBJ2-7|once
CASSGRDRLSEQYF
>-|14|TRBV15|TRBJ2-2|-
CATSSGQNPGELFF
>TRBD1|15|TRBV28|TRBJ1-2|-
CASTFSWTGGYGYTF
>-|15|TRBV5-6|TRBJ2-7|-
CASSLSRLWAYEQYF
>TRBD2|14|TRBV30|TRBJ2-1|once
CAYRRGGPYNEQFF
>TRBD1|13|TRBV7-8|TRBJ1-1|-
CATRSRGSTEAFF
>-|13|TRBV28|TRBJ1-4|-
CASRGGASEKLFF
>TRBD1|15|TRBV6-5|TRBJ2-5|-
CASRGDRGSKETQYF
>-|14|TRBV7-9|TRBJ2-2|-
CASSSGGRSGELFF
>TRBD1|13|TRBV6-4|TRBJ2-5|-
CASSRDSQETQYF
>TRBD1|15|TRBV14|TRBJ1-2|-
CASSQRTGGNYGYTF
>-|13|TRBV3-1/TRBV3-2|TRBJ1-6|-
CASSQDRYSPLHF
>TRBD1|15|TRBV6-5|TRBJ2-2|-
CASSRQGANTGELFF
>TRBD2|14|TRBV2|TRBJ2-3|-
CASASGRKTDTQYF
>TRBD1|12|TRBV28|TRBJ2-5|once
CASSTGVWAQYF
>-|13|TRBV28|TRBJ1-1|-
CASNAGVRTEAFF
>-|15|TRBV3-1/TRBV3-2|TRBJ1-2|-
CASSQDMNRGSGYTF
>-|15|TRBV16|TRBJ1-3|-
CASSQSTASGNTIYF
>-|12|TRBV29-1|TRBJ1-2|-
CSVEDFSGGYTF
>TRBD1|15|TRBV9|TRBJ1-1|-
CASSVGTGVGAEAFF
>TRBD1|14|TRBV7-9|TRBJ1-2|-
CASRIPGQGVGYTF
>-|15|TRBV15|TRBJ1-5|-
CATSTILDRGQPQHF
>TRBD1|17|TRBV28|TRBJ2-7|-
CASRPKLGQAVNYEQYF